These T cell receptor beta chains were read from a single sample in a study of cytotoxic CD8 clonotypes in ibrutinib-treated CLL. Data came from immunoSEQ multiplex PCR; TCRdb stores just in-frame clones and leaves some out. The sample has 130,000 to 150,000 clones; around 80% are singletons. The specimen comprised PBMCs, sampled after 12 months of ibrutinib treatment. The receptor set was obtained from a human donor with chronic lymphocytic leukemia. The CDR3 runs from the conserved cysteine through the conserved F or W. Fields, in order: D gene, J gene, V gene, clone size, CDR3 DNA, CDR3 protein. A D gene is named only where the DNA matches it firmly. Size values are once, few and many counts, or a class for expanded clones, and some rows have none.

d_gene: TRBD1
j_gene: TRBJ1-1
v_gene: TRBV2
abundance: .
CDR3nt: TGTGCCACCGGGACAGGGGGCACTGAAGCTTTCTTT
CDR3aa: CATGTGGTEAFF

d_gene: TRBD2
j_gene: TRBJ2-7
v_gene: TRBV5-1
abundance: .
CDR3nt: TGCGCCAGCCGGGAGGGAACCTCGAGCTCCTACGAGCAGTACTTC
CDR3aa: CASREGTSSSYEQYF

d_gene: .
j_gene: TRBJ2-7
v_gene: TRBV7-2
abundance: .
CDR3nt: TGTGCCAGCAGCGTAGAGGCAGAATACGAGCAGTACTTC
CDR3aa: CASSVEAEYEQYF

d_gene: TRBD2
j_gene: TRBJ2-7
v_gene: TRBV7-9
abundance: once
CDR3nt: TGTGCCAGCAGCCCCCAGCTAGCGGGAGACTACGAGCAGTACTTC
CDR3aa: CASSPQLAGDYEQYF

d_gene: TRBD2
j_gene: TRBJ2-1
v_gene: TRBV7-8
abundance: .
CDR3nt: TGTGCCAGCAGCCAACTAGCGGGAGTTGGTAATGAGCAGTTCTTC
CDR3aa: CASSQLAGVGNEQFF

d_gene: .
j_gene: TRBJ2-5
v_gene: TRBV10-3
abundance: .
CDR3nt: TGTGCCATCAGTGAGTCCCCACCACCGGATGTCGAGACCCAGTACTTC
CDR3aa: CAISESPPPDVETQYF

d_gene: TRBD2
j_gene: TRBJ2-1
v_gene: TRBV27
abundance: many
CDR3nt: TGTGCCACCGCTTGGGCCCCGGGACTAGCCTACAATGAGCAGTTCTTC
CDR3aa: CATAWAPGLAYNEQFF

d_gene: .
j_gene: TRBJ2-5
v_gene: TRBV11-2
abundance: .
CDR3nt: TGTGCCAGCAGCTTACGACAGGGAGGGACCCAGTACTTC
CDR3aa: CASSLRQGGTQYF

d_gene: TRBD1
j_gene: TRBJ1-1
v_gene: TRBV9
abundance: .
CDR3nt: TGTGCCAGCAGCGTAGCGGCAGGGGGGAACACTGAAGCTTTCTTT
CDR3aa: CASSVAAGGNTEAFF

d_gene: TRBD1
j_gene: TRBJ1-1
v_gene: TRBV5-6
abundance: few
CDR3nt: TGTGCCAGCAGCATCCATGACAGGGGAGCTAGGACTGAAGCTTTCTTT
CDR3aa: CASSIHDRGARTEAFF

d_gene: .
j_gene: TRBJ1-1
v_gene: TRBV4-1
abundance: .
CDR3nt: TGCGCCAGCAGCCAAGATCTCCGGGGGGGATACACTGAAGCTTTCTTT
CDR3aa: CASSQDLRGGYTEAFF

d_gene: .
j_gene: TRBJ2-7
v_gene: TRBV27
abundance: .
CDR3nt: TGTGCCAGCAGTTTAAGGGGACCTCAAACTTACGAGCAGTACTTC
CDR3aa: CASSLRGPQTYEQYF

d_gene: TRBD1
j_gene: TRBJ2-7
v_gene: TRBV28
abundance: .
CDR3nt: TGTGCCAGCAGTACCCCAGGGGGCAAAGTGAACGAGCAGTACTTC
CDR3aa: CASSTPGGKVNEQYF

d_gene: .
j_gene: TRBJ2-5
v_gene: TRBV4-1
abundance: few
CDR3nt: TGCGCCAGCAGCCAAGCTGGGCGGTGGGAGACCCAGTACTTC
CDR3aa: CASSQAGRWETQYF

d_gene: TRBD1
j_gene: TRBJ1-2
v_gene: TRBV9
abundance: .
CDR3nt: TGTGCCAGCAGCGGATGGACAGGGCTCCCCCAAGGCTACACCTTC
CDR3aa: CASSGWTGLPQGYTF

d_gene: .
j_gene: TRBJ1-2
v_gene: TRBV9
abundance: .
CDR3nt: TGTGCCAGCAGCGTAGCTGGGTCCCTCCAATATGGCTACACCTTC
CDR3aa: CASSVAGSLQYGYTF

d_gene: TRBD1
j_gene: TRBJ2-7
v_gene: TRBV19
abundance: .
CDR3nt: TGTGCCAGTAGTCTGGGACAGGGGCCGAGCTCCTACGAGCAGTACTTC
CDR3aa: CASSLGQGPSSYEQYF

d_gene: .
j_gene: TRBJ1-5
v_gene: TRBV15
abundance: .
CDR3nt: TGTGCCACCAGCAGAGAACCCCGCGGGCCCCAGCATTTT
CDR3aa: CATSREPRGPQHF

d_gene: .
j_gene: TRBJ2-7
v_gene: TRBV14
abundance: .
CDR3nt: TGTGCCAGCAGCCAAGGGCAAGGGATCTACGAGCAGTACTTC
CDR3aa: CASSQGQGIYEQYF

d_gene: .
j_gene: TRBJ2-1
v_gene: TRBV6-6
abundance: few
CDR3nt: TGTGCCAGCAGTTCCCTTGGGGGCGGCGAGCAGTTCTTC
CDR3aa: CASSSLGGGEQFF

d_gene: .
j_gene: TRBJ2-7
v_gene: TRBV7-9
abundance: .
CDR3nt: TGTGCCAGCAGCTTAGGGGGGGCAGACGAGCAGTACTTC
CDR3aa: CASSLGGADEQYF